This TCR beta chain derives from a study of CD8+ T cells in alopecia areata. RNA was extracted and reverse transcribed into cDNA as the sequencing template. The table came from immunoSEQ multiplex PCR; TCRdb's copy has only in-frame clones and leaves some out. The sample comprises roughly 120,000 clones, about two fifths of which are singletons, and 3% to 3.5% rests with the top ten. The germline gives CDR1 LGHNA, CDR2 YNFKEQ. Trimming took off 1 base at V and 4 bases at J, with 16 bases between the two ends. There are 16 residues in the CDR3. This chain links TRBV4-2 with TRBJ1-2, with no clear D. The source is a human donor with alopecia areata. The sample taken for sequencing was CD4+ T cells sorted from blood. CDR3 in DNA: TGTGCCAGCAGCCAAGTAAGCGACCGAGAGGGCTATGGCTACACCTTC. It yields the protein CASSQVSDREGYGYTF.